This T cell receptor (beta chain) was found in a study of CD8 T cells in Susac syndrome. At the level of the study: Patients with Susac syndrome were therapy-naive, on corticosteroids, or on intravenous immunoglobulin alone at blood draw.

Germline assignment: CDR1 SGDLS and CDR2 YYNGEE. The V gene lost 3 bases and the J gene lost 2 bases, with 11 bases spanning the gap. This CDR3 spans 14 amino acids. This clonotype was recorded once. With random hexamers, reverse transcription was performed on about 0.5 to 1 ug of RNA. An immunoSEQ multiplex PCR generated amplified TCR beta CDR3 products spanning 54 Vbeta and 13 Jbeta. TCRdb re-analysed the immunoSEQ multiplex PCR reads in MiXCR, keeping a single row per CDR3 protein. The profile shows about 100,000 distinct CDR3 sequences, 95% of them singletons. The sequence came from a human donor with Susac syndrome. The sample comprised CD8+ T cells from PBMCs. This chain uses TRBV9 with TRBJ2-5; maybe TRBD1 (5 bases). The CDR3 region is CASSAGHSQETQYF. DNA of the CDR3: TGTGCCAGCAGCGCCGGACACTCGCAAGAGACCCAGTACTTC.